This T cell receptor (beta chain) was identified in a study of T-cell reconstitution after alpha-beta-depleted transplantation in children. The CDR3 is 12 amino acids. V was shortened by 0 bases and J by 6 bases, with 4 bases between the two germline ends. Ten or more counts support this clonotype. It was with unique molecular identifiers that the TCRbeta library was prepared. From the PCR reads, TCRdb called clonotypes with MiXCR, one entry per CDR3 protein. Of around 500,000 distinct CDR3 sequences detected, 9.5% to 15% appear once; the ten largest clones hold over 5.5%. The material was PBMCs from the stem cell graft donor, obtained from the stem cell graft. V is TRBV12-3 or TRBV12-4 and J is TRBJ2-3; no clear D. The TCR sequence derives from a human donor who donated a stem cell graft to a child with combined immunodeficiency. CDR3 sequence (DNA): TGTGCCAGCAGTTTAGCGGGGGATACGCAGTATTTT. Protein sequence: CASSLAGDTQYF.